Listed here are 26 T cell receptor beta chains from one sample, sequenced in a study of memory CD4+ T cells and cytomegalovirus serostatus. Single viable CD3+CD4+CD8-CD45RO+ cells were sorted as the memory CD4+ T cells. TCRdb's copy holds only in-frame clones and misses some; the assay was immunoSEQ multiplex PCR. The repertoire holds 61,000 or so clones, with about 78% as singletons. Sequenced material: memory CD4+ T cells from blood. These receptor sequences come from an adult in good health and CMV-seronegative. Some clones in this sample may be carry-over from other donors' samples.

This rearrangement joins TRBV7-2 to TRBJ1-2, with a possible D match to TRBD1 (6 bases). The V gene lost 1 base and the J gene lost 4 bases, with 16 bases spanning the gap. From germline, CDR1 is SGHTA and CDR2 FQGNSA. CDR3 length equals 16 residues. This CDR3 is CASSLGAEDRSYGYTF. For the CDR3, the DNA is TGTGCCAGCAGCTTAGGCGCAGAGGACAGATCCTATGGCTACACCTTC.

The chain couples TRBV5-5 to TRBJ2-5; D could derive from TRBD1 or TRBD2 (5 bases each). V lost 4 bases and J lost 5, with 21 bases in between. Germline assignment: CDR1 SGHKS and CDR2 YYEKEE (reference sequence). The length of the CDR3 is 16 residues. The CDR3 loop reads CASSMEDRGVGETQYF. CDR3 bases: TGTGCCAGCAGCATGGAGGACCGGGGCGTGGGTGAGACCCAGTACTTC.

The chain couples TRBV19 to TRBJ2-2, with 9 bases lining up with TRBD1. Germline V gene lookup returns CDR1 LNHDA and CDR2 SQIVND (reference sequence). The CDR3 contains 18 residues. With V trimmed by 5 bases and J by 0 bases, 10 bases remained unmatched. The CDR3 coding sequence is TGTGCCAGTAGTGCACTCCTCGGGACAGGGCCGAACACCGGGGAGCTGTTTTTT. Protein sequence: CASSALLGTGPNTGELFF.

The chain employs TRBV2 and TRBJ2-3; D gene ambiguous. The CDR3 is 12 residues long. The ends were cut back, 6 bases at V and 0 bases at J, with 4 bases in the middle. In germline, CDR1 is SNHLY, CDR2 FYNNEI. The CDR3 DNA sequence: TGTGCCAGCAGCACTAGCACAGATACGCAGTATTTT. It encodes CASSTSTDTQYF.

The rearrangement links TRBV7-2 to TRBJ2-5, with D uncertain. The germline gives CDR1 SGHTA, CDR2 FQGNSA. Trimming stripped 3 bases from V and 5 bases from J, with 19 bases between. The CDR3 has 16 residues. CDR3 bases: TGTGCCAGCAGCTTGGGATGGGTTGGCTTTGGGGAGACCCAGTACTTC. This codes for CASSLGWVGFGETQYF.

Concerning this clone itself: Other DNA sequences of this sample code for an identical CDR3. This chain joins TRBV11-1 and TRBJ2-5; TRBD2 aligns across 11 bases. The J segment lost 2 bases and the V segment lost 9 bases, leaving 2 bases of the junction unmatched. The CDR3 runs 13 residues. Germline assignment: CDR1 SGHAT and CDR2 FQDESV (reference sequence). The CDR3 here is CASSGRGQETQYF. CDR3 bases: TGTGCCAGTAGCGGGAGGGGACAAGAGACCCAGTACTTC. Looking up the rest from reference TRBV11-1 and TRBJ2-5 gives the full variable domain: EAEVAQSPRYKITEKSQAVAFWCDPISGHATLYWYRQILGQGPELLVQFQDESVVDDSQLPKDRFSAERLKGVDSTLKIQPAELGDSAMYLCASSGRGQETQYFGPGTRLLVL.

CDR3 sequence (DNA): TGTGCCAGCAGCTTAAAAGGAATAGCATGGGAGGGCCCAGATACGCAGTATTTT. Protein sequence: CASSLKGIAWEGPDTQYF. The chain couples TRBV7-2 to TRBJ2-3; 7 nucleotides align to TRBD2. Germline CDR1 is SGHTA and CDR2 is FQGNSA. The CDR3 covers 18 residues. Losses at the gene ends were 2 bases for V and 4 bases for J; bases not matched to a gene: 15.

V usage is TRBV30 and J usage is TRBJ2-5; 10 nucleotides agree with TRBD1. CDR1 is GTSNPN and CDR2 is SVGIG in the germline V gene (reference sequence). The V gene end was trimmed by 3 bases and the J gene end by 4 bases; junction bases not matched to a gene: 5. The CDR3 length is 14 residues. CDR3 in DNA: TGTGCCTGGAGGAGGACAGGGGGACGAGAGACCCAGTACTTC. Translation gives CAWRRTGGRETQYF.

The chain's CDR3 is CASSFSGAPSNQPQHF. The DNA for the CDR3 is TGTGCCAGCAGCTTCTCCGGGGCTCCTAGCAATCAGCCCCAGCATTTT. This sequence joins TRBV7-8 and TRBJ1-5; D might be TRBD1 (5 bases). Germline CDR1 reads SGHVS; CDR2 reads FQNEAQ. The V end was cut by 3 bases, the J end by 0 bases, with 12 bases between. CDR3 length: 16 residues. Combining the CDR3 with reference TRBV7-8 and TRBJ1-5 gives the whole variable domain GAGVSQSPRYKVAKRGQDVALRCDPISGHVSLFWYQQALGQGPEFLTYFQNEAQLDKSGLPSDRFFAERPEGSVSTLKIQRTQQEDSAVYLCASSFSGAPSNQPQHFGDGTRLSIL.

CDR3 bases: TGTGCCAGCACTGGCACAAGCGGGAGAGGCGAGACCCAGTACTTC. Its translation: CASTGTSGRGETQYF. The chain is built from TRBV7-9 and TRBJ2-5, with TRBD2 matching 8 bases. V was clipped by 7 bases and J by 5 bases; unmatched bases: 12. The CDR3 covers 15 residues. CDR1 and CDR2 from the germline V gene are SEHNR and FQNEAQ (reference sequence).

This chain uses TRBV4-1 with TRBJ1-5; D is unresolved. Trimming shortened V by 1 base and J by 9 bases, and 19 bases separated the two germline ends. Germline V CDR1 and CDR2: MGHRA, YSYEKL. This CDR3 region has 16 residues. CDR3: CASSQGFGRNLGPQHF. The CDR3 region has the DNA TGCGCCAGCAGCCAAGGATTCGGACGGAACCTAGGGCCCCAGCATTTT.

The rearrangement joins TRBV30 to TRBJ2-5; no firm D call. This CDR3 contains 12 residues. Trimming removed 3 bases from V and 2 bases from J, with 7 bases in between. Germline CDR1 GTSNPN, CDR2 SVGIG (reference sequence). The CDR3 sequence is CAWSRRQETQYF. Written as DNA, the CDR3 is TGTGCCTGGAGCAGGCGGCAAGAGACCCAGTACTTC.

In its sample, this clone was seen a few times. The gene calls are TRBV29-1 and TRBJ1-2, with D perhaps TRBD1 (6 bases). There are 13 residues in the CDR3. Germline V gene sequence: CDR1 SQVTM, CDR2 ANQGSEA. With 0 bases removed from V and 4 bases from J, the gap between germline ends came to 9 bases. The CDR3 loop is CSVEEQGTYGYTF. The CDR3 DNA reads TGCAGCGTTGAAGAACAGGGTACCTATGGCTACACCTTC.

The chain combines TRBV30 with TRBJ1-4; D unresolved. Trimming removed 4 bases at V and 7 bases at J, with 16 bases between. Germline V gives CDR1 GTSNPN, CDR2 SVGIG (reference sequence). There are 14 residues in the CDR3. For the CDR3, the DNA is TGTGCCTGGACGGTTGGGCCGGAAACTGAAAAACTGTTTTTT. Its translation is CAWTVGPETEKLFF.

A word on this clone: Sequence at one end of the junction differs from germline and may be a read error. The chain employs TRBV7-8 and TRBJ1-1; the match to TRBD1 covers 7 bases. The CDR3 spans 15 residues. CDR1 is SGHVS and CDR2 is FQNEAQ in the germline V gene. CDR3 sequence: CAGSLVGQVNTEAFF. In nucleotides, the CDR3 is TGTGCCGGCAGCTTAGTTGGACAGGTTAACACTGAAGCTTTCTTT.

The chain couples TRBV19 to TRBJ1-6; D not resolved. This CDR3 has 16 amino acids. Germline V gene data show CDR1 as LNHDA and CDR2 as SQIVND (reference sequence). V shed 3 bases and J shed 10 bases, with 19 bases lying between them. The CDR3 region is CASSINSWNTGSPLHF. DNA of the CDR3: TGTGCCAGTAGTATTAACAGCTGGAATACGGGCTCACCCCTCCACTTT.

J is TRBJ1-5 and V is TRBV7-2; perhaps TRBD1 as D (5 bases). Trimming shortened V by 3 bases and J by 2 bases, and 8 bases separated the two germline ends. CDR3 length: 14 residues. The germline gives CDR1 SGHTA, CDR2 FQGNSA. As DNA, the CDR3 is TGTGCCAGCAGCTTTGGCAGGGGCAATCAGCCCCAGCATTTT. Its translation is CASSFGRGNQPQHF.

The chain has TRBV25-1 and TRBJ2-1, with 12 bases that match TRBD1. With V trimmed by 4 bases and J by 8 bases, 3 bases remained unmatched. Looked up from germline, CDR1 is MGHDK and CDR2 is SYGVNS. The CDR3 totals 14 residues. The CDR3 DNA sequence: TGTGCCAGCAGTGGGGACAGGGGGCAAGATGAGCAGTTCTTC. It encodes CASSGDRGQDEQFF.

This sequence joins TRBV4-1 and TRBJ2-5, with TRBD2 matching 11 bases. CDR1 is MGHRA, CDR2 YSYEKL, per germline. The J segment lost 5 bases and the V segment lost 4 bases, leaving 6 bases of the junction unmatched. This CDR3 has 15 residues. CDR3 in amino acids: CASSPIAGGGETQYF. In DNA, the CDR3 is TGCGCCAGCAGCCCAATAGCGGGGGGGGGTGAGACCCAGTACTTC.

V usage is TRBV14 and J usage is TRBJ1-6; D not resolved. The CDR3 has 12 amino acids. The V gene lost 4 bases and the J gene lost 4 bases, with 2 bases spanning the gap. Germline V lookup: CDR1 SGHDN, CDR2 FVKESK. CDR3 nucleotide sequence: TGTGCCAGCAGCCGGTATAATTCACCCCTCCACTTT. Translating it yields CASSRYNSPLHF.

V usage is TRBV29-1 and J usage is TRBJ2-7; the match to TRBD1 covers 7 bases. The V gene end was trimmed by 7 bases and the J gene end by 2 bases; junction bases not matched to a gene: 14. CDR3 length: 15 residues. The germline gives CDR1 SQVTM, CDR2 ANQGSEA. As DNA, the CDR3 is TGCAGCGGGCGAGCCTCACAGGGGTCCCCCTACGAGCAGTACTTC. It translates to CSGRASQGSPYEQYF.

The J gene is TRBJ1-1, the V gene TRBV5-1; D is unclear. This CDR3 region has 14 residues. V lost 1 base to trimming and J lost 2 bases, with 9 bases between them. The germline CDR1 and CDR2 sequences are SGHRS and YFSETQ. The CDR3 DNA reads as TGCGCCAGCAGCTTGATGGGTCTTAACACTGAAGCTTTCTTT. Its translation is CASSLMGLNTEAFF.

In its sample, this clone was seen a few times. The gene calls are TRBV19 and TRBJ1-5; no reliable D call. Trimming removed 1 base from V and 6 bases from J, with 13 bases in between. CDR1 is LNHDA, CDR2 SQIVND, per germline (reference sequence). The CDR3 loop spans 15 amino acids. The CDR3 nucleotides read TGTGCCAGTAGTATAGTTGGCGGGGAGGGTCAGCCCCAGCATTTT. The encoded protein is CASSIVGGEGQPQHF.

The chain uses TRBV28 and TRBJ2-7; 7 bases are shared with TRBD2. Germline loops: CDR1 MDHEN, CDR2 SYDVKM. The CDR3 length is 14 residues. The V segment lost 6 bases and the J segment 3 bases; nucleotides outside the gene matches: 8. This CDR3 reads CASSGLDRRYEQYF. CDR3 nucleotide sequence: TGTGCCAGCAGCGGACTAGATCGTCGCTACGAGCAGTACTTC.

The chain couples TRBV21-1 to TRBJ1-2. TRBV21-1 is given as a pseudogene. The CDR3 extends over 15 amino acids. The DNA of the CDR3 is TGTGCCAGCAGCACCCCCTCGAGGGGATTGTTTGGCTACACCTTC. Its translation is CASSTPSRGLFGYTF.

The chain employs TRBV19 and TRBJ1-5; 7 nucleotides match TRBD1. The J segment lost 11 bases and the V segment lost 5 bases, leaving 15 bases of the junction unmatched. This CDR3 is built from 15 residues. Germline assignment: CDR1 LNHDA and CDR2 SQIVND (reference sequence). CDR3 coding DNA: TGTGCCAGTAGTCCGGACAGGTCCCTTGGAATAGCCCAGCATTTT. Its translation: CASSPDRSLGIAQHF.